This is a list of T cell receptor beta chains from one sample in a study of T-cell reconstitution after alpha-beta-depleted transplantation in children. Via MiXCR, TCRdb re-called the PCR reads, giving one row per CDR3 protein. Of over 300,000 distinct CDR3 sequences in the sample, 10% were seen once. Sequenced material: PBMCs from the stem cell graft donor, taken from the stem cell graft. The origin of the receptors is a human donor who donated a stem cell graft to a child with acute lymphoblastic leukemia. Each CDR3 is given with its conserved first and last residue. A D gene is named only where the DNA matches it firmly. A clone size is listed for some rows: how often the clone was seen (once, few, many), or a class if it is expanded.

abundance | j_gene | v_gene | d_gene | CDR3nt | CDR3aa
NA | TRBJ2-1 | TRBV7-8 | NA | TGTGCCAGCAGCCTTGGGACATACCCCCATGAGCAGTTCTTC | CASSLGTYPHEQFF
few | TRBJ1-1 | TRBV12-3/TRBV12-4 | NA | TGTGCCAGCAGTTTGGGACAAAGGCTAACTGAAGCTTTCTTT | CASSLGQRLTEAFF
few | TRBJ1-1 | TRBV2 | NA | TGTGCCAGCGGTCGGCTCGGGAACACTGAAGCTTTCTTT | CASGRLGNTEAFF
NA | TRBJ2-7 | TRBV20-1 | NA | TGCAGTGCTAGATCATTAGCGTCTGCCTCCTACGAGCAGTACTTC | CSARSLASASYEQYF
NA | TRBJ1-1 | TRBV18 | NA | TGTGCCAGCTCAGAGGGGCAGAGGAACACTGAAGCTTTCTTT | CASSEGQRNTEAFF
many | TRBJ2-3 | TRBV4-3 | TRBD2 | TGCGCCAGCAGCCAGACTAGCGACCGCACAGATACGCAGTATTTT | CASSQTSDRTDTQYF
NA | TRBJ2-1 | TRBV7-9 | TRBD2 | TGTGCCATCCTTAGGGGAGCGGGAGAGCTCAATGAGCAGTTCTTC | CAILRGAGELNEQFF
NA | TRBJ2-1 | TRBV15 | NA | TGTGCCGCGGGGCGGGAAAGGGGGGAGCAGTTCTTC | CAAGRERGEQFF
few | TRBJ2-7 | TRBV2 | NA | TGTGCCAGCAGTCGCCCTCTTGGGGTCGCCGAGCAGTACTTC | CASSRPLGVAEQYF
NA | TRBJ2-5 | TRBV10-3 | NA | TGTGCCATCAGTCCGGATCAAGAGACCCAGTACTTC | CAISPDQETQYF
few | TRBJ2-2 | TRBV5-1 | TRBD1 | TGCGCCAGCAGCACGGGACAGGGAGTCCCCGGGGAGCTGTTTTTT | CASSTGQGVPGELFF
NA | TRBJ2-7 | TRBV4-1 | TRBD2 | TGCGCCAGCAGCCAACACATAGCGGGAGCAGCCTACGAGCAGTACTTC | CASSQHIAGAAYEQYF
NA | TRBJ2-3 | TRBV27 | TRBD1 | TGTGCCAGCAGTCGGTGGGACAGGGCCGCGGGAGATACGCAGTATTTT | CASSRWDRAAGDTQYF
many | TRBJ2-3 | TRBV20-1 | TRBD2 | TGCAGTGCTAGGGGGACTAGCGGATATAGCACAGATACGCAGTATTTT | CSARGTSGYSTDTQYF
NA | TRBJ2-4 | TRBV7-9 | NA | TGTGCCAGCAGCTTAGCGGTGGGGAGTTTAGCCAATAACATTCAGTACTTC | CASSLAVGSLANNIQYF
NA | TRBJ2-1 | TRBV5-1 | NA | TGCGCCAGCAGCTTTATTGAGGGTAGGAATGAGCAGTTCTTC | CASSFIEGRNEQFF
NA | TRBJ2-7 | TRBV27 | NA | TGTGCCAGCAGTGGCACCTACGGGCAGTACTTC | CASSGTYGQYF
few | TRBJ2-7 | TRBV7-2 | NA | TGTGCCAGCAGAGGGAGTGGCGTGGGAGACTTGCGCGAGCAGTACTTC | CASRGSGVGDLREQYF
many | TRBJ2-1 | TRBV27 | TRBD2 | TGTGCCAGCAGTTTAGGGGGACTAGTGGGCAATGAGCAGTTCTTC | CASSLGGLVGNEQFF
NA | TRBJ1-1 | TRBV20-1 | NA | TGCAGTGCCCGAAAAAAAGAGAACACTGAAGCTTTCTTT | CSARKKENTEAFF
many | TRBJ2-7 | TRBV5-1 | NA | TGCGCCAGCAGCTTGTGGGCGGATCATGCCTACGAGCAGTACTTC | CASSLWADHAYEQYF
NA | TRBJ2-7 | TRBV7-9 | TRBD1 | TGTGCCAGCAGCTTCGGGACAGTCGAGACCTACGAGCAGTACTTC | CASSFGTVETYEQYF
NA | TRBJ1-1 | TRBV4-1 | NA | TGCGCCAGCAGCCACAGGGCGGGCACTGAAGCTTTCTTT | CASSHRAGTEAFF
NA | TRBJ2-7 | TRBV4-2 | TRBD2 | TGTGCCAGCAGCCAGATCACTAGCGTATACTACGAGCAGTACTTC | CASSQITSVYYEQYF
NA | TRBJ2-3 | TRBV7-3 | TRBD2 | TGTGCCAGCAGCTCGGGACTAGCGGGCCAGGGGGAGACAGATACGCAGTATTTT | CASSSGLAGQGETDTQYF
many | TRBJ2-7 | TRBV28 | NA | TGTGCCAGCAGGAATCAGTACGAGCAGTACTTC | CASRNQYEQYF
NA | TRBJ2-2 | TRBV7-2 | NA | TGTGCCAGCAGCAACCAGGGGATGAGAACCGGGGAGCTGTTTTTT | CASSNQGMRTGELFF
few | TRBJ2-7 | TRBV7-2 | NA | TGTGCCAGCAGCCCGGCGACCTACGAGCAGTACTTC | CASSPATYEQYF
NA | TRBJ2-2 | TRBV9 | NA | TGTGCCAGCAGCCAGGACCGGGAGCTGTTTTTT | CASSQDRELFF
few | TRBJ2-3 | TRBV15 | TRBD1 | TGTGCCACCAGCTGGGACAGGGGCACAGATACGCAGTATTTT | CATSWDRGTDTQYF
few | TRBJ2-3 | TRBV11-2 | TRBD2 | TGTGCCAGCAGCTTCGAACTAGCGGCCACAGATACGCAGTATTTT | CASSFELAATDTQYF
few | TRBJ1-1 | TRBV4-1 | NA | TGCGCCAGCAGTTTGCTTATAGTATCTGAAGCTTTCTTT | CASSLLIVSEAFF
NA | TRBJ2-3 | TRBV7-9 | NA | TGTGCCAGCAGCGTTCGAGGCGGCTCTAGCACAGATACGCAGTATTTT | CASSVRGGSSTDTQYF
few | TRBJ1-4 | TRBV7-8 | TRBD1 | TGTGCCAGCAGCTTAGAGGGACAGGGGTTGAGCCATGAAAAACTGTTTTTT | CASSLEGQGLSHEKLFF
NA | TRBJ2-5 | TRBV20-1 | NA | TGCAGTGCCGCAGGGGGAGGGGAGACCCAGTACTTC | CSAAGGGETQYF
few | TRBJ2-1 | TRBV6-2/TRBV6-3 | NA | TGTGCCAGCAGTTACTCGACGCGCCCCCACAATGAGCAGTTCTTC | CASSYSTRPHNEQFF
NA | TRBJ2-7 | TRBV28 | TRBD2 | TGTGCCAGCAGTTCCCCTATCATGACTAGCGGGATCCTCTCCTACGAGCAGTACTTC | CASSSPIMTSGILSYEQYF
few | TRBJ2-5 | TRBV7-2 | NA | TGTGCCAGCAGCTTCCAACTGGGGGGCGGAGAGACCCAGTACTTC | CASSFQLGGGETQYF
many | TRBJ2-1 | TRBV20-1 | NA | TGCAGTGCTAGAGGACCGGGACCCAATGAGCAGTTCTTC | CSARGPGPNEQFF
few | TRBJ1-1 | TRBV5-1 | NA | TGCGCCAGCAGCTTGGTAGAGGGAGAGACCACTGAAGCTTTCTTT | CASSLVEGETTEAFF
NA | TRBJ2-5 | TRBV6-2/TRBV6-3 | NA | TGTGCCAGCAGTTACGGAGCGGTGAGATTTAGAGAGACCCAGTACTTC | CASSYGAVRFRETQYF
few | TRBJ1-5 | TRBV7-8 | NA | TGTGCCAGCAGCAAAGGACGGCCGGGCAGCAATCAGCCCCAGCATTTT | CASSKGRPGSNQPQHF